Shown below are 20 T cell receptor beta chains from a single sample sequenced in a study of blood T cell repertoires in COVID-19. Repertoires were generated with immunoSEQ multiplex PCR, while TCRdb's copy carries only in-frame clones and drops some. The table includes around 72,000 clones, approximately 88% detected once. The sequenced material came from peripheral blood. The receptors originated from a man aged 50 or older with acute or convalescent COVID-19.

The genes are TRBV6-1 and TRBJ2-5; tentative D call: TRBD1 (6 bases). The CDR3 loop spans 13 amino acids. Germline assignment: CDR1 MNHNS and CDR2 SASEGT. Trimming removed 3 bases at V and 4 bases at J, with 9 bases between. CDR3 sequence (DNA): TGTGCCAGCAGTGACAGGGGCGGAGAGACCCAGTACTTC. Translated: CASSDRGGETQYF.

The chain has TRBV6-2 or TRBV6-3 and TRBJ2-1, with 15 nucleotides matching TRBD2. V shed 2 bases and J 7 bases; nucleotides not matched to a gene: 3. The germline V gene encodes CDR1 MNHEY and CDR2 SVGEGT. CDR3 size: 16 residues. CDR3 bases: TGTGCCAGCAGTTACGGACTAGCGGGGGGGCTGAATGAGCAGTTCTTC. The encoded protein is CASSYGLAGGLNEQFF.

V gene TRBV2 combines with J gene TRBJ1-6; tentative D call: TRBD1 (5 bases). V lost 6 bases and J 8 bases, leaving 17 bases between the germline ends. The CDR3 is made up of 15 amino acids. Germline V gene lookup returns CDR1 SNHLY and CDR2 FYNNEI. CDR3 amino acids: CASSHRPFRDSPLHF. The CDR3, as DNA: TGTGCCAGCAGCCACAGGCCTTTTAGGGATTCACCCCTCCACTTT.

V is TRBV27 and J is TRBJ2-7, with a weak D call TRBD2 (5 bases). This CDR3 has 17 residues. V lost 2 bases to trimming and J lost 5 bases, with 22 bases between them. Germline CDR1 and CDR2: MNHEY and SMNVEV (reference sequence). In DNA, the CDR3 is TGTGCCAGCAGTTTACGGGTGGGAGAGGTGCCCATGGACGAGCAGTACTTC. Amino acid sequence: CASSLRVGEVPMDEQYF.

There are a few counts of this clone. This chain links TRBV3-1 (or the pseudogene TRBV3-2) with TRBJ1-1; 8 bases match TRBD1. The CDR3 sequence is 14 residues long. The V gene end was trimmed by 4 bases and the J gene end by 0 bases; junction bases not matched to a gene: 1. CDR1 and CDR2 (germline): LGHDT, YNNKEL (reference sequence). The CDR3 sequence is CASSRTGLNTEAFF. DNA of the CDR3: TGTGCCAGCAGCCGGACAGGGTTGAACACTGAAGCTTTCTTT.

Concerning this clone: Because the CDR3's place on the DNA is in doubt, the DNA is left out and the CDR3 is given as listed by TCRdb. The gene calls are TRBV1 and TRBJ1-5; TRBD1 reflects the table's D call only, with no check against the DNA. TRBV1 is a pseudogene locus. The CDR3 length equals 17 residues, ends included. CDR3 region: CTSSPPVVGVGNQPQHF.

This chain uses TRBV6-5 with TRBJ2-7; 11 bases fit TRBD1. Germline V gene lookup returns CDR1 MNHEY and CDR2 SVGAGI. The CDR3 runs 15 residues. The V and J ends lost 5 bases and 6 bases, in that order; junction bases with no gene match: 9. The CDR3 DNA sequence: TGTGCCAGCAGTCGCACCGGGACAGGGGGGACCGAGCAGTACTTC. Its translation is CASSRTGTGGTEQYF.

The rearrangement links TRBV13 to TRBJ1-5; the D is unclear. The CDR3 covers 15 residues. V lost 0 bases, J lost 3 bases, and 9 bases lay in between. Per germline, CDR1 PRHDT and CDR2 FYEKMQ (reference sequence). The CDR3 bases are TGTGCCAGCAGCTTAGGAGCGGGAGTCAATCAGCCCCAGCATTTT. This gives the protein CASSLGAGVNQPQHF. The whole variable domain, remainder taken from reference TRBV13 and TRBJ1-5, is AAGVIQSPRHLIKEKRETATLKCYPIPRHDTVYWYQQGPGQDPQFLISFYEKMQSDKGSIPDRFSAQQFSDYHSELNMSSLELGDSALYFCASSLGAGVNQPQHFGDGTRLSIL.

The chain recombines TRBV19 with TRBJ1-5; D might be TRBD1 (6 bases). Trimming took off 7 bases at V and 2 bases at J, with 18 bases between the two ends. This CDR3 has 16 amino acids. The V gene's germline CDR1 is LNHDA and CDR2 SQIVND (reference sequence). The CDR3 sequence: CASTKNTGNGNQPQHF. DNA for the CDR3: TGTGCCAGTACCAAAAACACAGGGAATGGCAATCAGCCCCAGCATTTT.

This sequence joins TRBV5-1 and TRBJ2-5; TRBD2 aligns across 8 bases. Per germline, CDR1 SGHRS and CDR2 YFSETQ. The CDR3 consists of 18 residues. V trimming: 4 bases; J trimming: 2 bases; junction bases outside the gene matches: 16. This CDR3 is CASSPRPQVSGAQETQYF. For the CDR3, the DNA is TGCGCCAGCAGCCCCCGTCCCCAGGTTAGCGGGGCACAAGAGACCCAGTACTTC.

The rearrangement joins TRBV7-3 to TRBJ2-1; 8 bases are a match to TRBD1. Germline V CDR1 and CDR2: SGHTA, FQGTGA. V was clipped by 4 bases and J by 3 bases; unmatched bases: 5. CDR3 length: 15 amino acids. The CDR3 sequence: CASSSGQGNYNEQFF. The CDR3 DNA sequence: TGTGCCAGCAGCTCCGGACAGGGTAACTACAATGAGCAGTTCTTC.

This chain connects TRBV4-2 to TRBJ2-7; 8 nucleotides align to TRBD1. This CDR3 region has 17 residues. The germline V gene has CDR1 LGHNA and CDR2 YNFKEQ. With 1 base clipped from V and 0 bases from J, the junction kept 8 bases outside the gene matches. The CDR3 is CASSQGQTGDTSYEQYF. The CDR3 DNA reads TGTGCCAGCAGCCAAGGACAGACAGGGGATACCTCCTACGAGCAGTACTTC.

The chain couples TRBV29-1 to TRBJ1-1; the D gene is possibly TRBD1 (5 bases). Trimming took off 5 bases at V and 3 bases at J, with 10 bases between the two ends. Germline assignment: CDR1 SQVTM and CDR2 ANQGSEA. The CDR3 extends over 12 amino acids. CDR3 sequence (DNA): TGCAGCGTTTACCAGGGATACACTGAAGCTTTCTTT. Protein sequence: CSVYQGYTEAFF.

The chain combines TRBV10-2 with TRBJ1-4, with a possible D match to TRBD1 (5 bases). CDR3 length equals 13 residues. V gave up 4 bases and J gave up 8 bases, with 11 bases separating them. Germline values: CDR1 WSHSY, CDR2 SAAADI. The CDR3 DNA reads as TGCGCCAGCAGTGTCCCGGGGGAAGAAAAACTGTTTTTT. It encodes CASSVPGEEKLFF.

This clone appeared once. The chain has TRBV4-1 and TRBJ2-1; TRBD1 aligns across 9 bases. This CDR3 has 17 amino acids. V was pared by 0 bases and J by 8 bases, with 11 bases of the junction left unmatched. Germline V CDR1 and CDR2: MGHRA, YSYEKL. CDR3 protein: CASSQERDRASRYEQFF. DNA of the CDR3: TGCGCCAGCAGCCAAGAAAGGGACAGGGCTTCCAGGTATGAGCAGTTCTTC.

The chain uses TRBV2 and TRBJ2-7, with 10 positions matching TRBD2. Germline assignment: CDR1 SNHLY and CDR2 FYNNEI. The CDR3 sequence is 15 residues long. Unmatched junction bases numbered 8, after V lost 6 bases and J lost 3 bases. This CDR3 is CASRGLAGDRYEQYF. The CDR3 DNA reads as TGTGCCAGCAGGGGTCTAGCGGGGGACCGCTACGAGCAGTACTTC.

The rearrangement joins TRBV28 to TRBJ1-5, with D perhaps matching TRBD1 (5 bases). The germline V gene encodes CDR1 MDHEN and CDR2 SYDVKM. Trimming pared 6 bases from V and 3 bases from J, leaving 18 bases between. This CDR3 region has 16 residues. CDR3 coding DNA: TGTGCCAGCAGCCCGCCCTTGACAGTAACCAATCAGCCCCAGCATTTT. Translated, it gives CASSPPLTVTNQPQHF.

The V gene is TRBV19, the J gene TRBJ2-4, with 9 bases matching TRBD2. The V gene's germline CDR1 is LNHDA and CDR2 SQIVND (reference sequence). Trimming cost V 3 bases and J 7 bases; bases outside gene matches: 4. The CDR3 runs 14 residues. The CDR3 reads CASSISLAGNIQYF. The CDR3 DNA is TGTGCCAGTAGTATTTCTCTAGCGGGGAACATTCAGTACTTC.

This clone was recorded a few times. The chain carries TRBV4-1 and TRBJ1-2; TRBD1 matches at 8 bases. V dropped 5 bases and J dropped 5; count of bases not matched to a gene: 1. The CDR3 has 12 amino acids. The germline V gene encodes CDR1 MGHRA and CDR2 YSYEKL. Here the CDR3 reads CASSGQGYGYTF. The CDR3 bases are TGCGCCAGCAGCGGACAGGGATATGGCTACACCTTC.

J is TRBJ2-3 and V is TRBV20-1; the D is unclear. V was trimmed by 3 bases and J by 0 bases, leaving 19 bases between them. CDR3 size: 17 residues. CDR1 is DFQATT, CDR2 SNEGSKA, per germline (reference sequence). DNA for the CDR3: TGCAGTGCTAGTTCCATCAGAGAGGCGGCTAGCACAGATACGCAGTATTTT. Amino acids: CSASSIREAASTDTQYF.